This TCR beta chain was sequenced during a study of cytomegalovirus exposure and HLA in healthy donors. Study outcomes and limitations: TCR sequences were mostly rare, though some public TCRs occurred in many donors. Sequences of the TCR beta chain were said to predict the HLA-A and HLA-B alleles of most subjects accurately. A later analysis linked a missense variant in DCLRE1C to the trimming of TCR beta V and J genes.

Vbeta (60) and Jbeta (13) primers were used in the PCR. The repertoire was sequenced with immunoSEQ multiplex PCR; TCRdb's copy has only in-frame clones and lacks some. The sample has about 130,000 clones, around 8.5% seen once. CDR1 MNHNS and CDR2 SASEGT come from the germline V gene. J gave up 4 bases and V 4 bases, and 9 bases lay outside the gene matches. The CDR3 loop spans 16 amino acids. This clone was counted between two and nine times. Its specificity is unknown. The TCR was taken from a man in his forties in good health and CMV-seronegative. The source material was PBMCs. The V gene is TRBV6-1, the J gene TRBJ2-7, with 11 bases aligning to TRBD2. The CDR3 sequence: CASSVLAGGQVYEQYF. CDR3 nucleotides: TGTGCCAGCAGTGTTCTAGCGGGGGGCCAGGTTTACGAGCAGTACTTC.